The sample holds many counts of the clone carrying this T cell receptor beta chain. The data belong to a study of Graves' ophthalmopathy and Graves' hyperthyroidism. Using RNA transcripts, the TCR beta CDR3 regions were amplified. In the first round, RT-PCR was carried out with HTBI primers, and a multiplex PCR formed the second round. A single record per CDR3 protein comes from TCRdb applying MiXCR to the multiplex PCR reads. The data hold approximately 460,000 distinct CDR3 sequences, with around 14% observed a single time. The V segment lost 1 base and the J segment 9 bases; nucleotides outside the gene matches: 5. The CDR3 contains 14 residues. In germline, CDR1 is GTSNPN, CDR2 SVGIG (reference sequence).

The chain uses TRBV30 and TRBJ1-6; 8 positions match TRBD1. This receptor was obtained from a woman in her twenties or thirties with Graves' ophthalmopathy. Sequenced input: blood. In nucleotides, the CDR3 is TGTGCCTGGAGTGGTCGACAGGGGTTTTCACCCCTCCACTTT. This gives the protein CAWSGRQGFSPLHF.